This T cell receptor (beta chain) was profiled in a study of tumor and adjacent non-tumor tissue in lung cancer. Study in general: Histology: about a dozen adenocarcinoma, a couple of squamous cell carcinoma, 1 small cell lung cancer. The patients, 9 to 11 men and 4 or 5 women, were roughly 30 to 85 with stage I to III disease. Whole-study findings and limits: Compared with tumor, normal lung showed significantly lower TCR diversity.

The CDR3 sequence is 13 residues long. Germline-derived CDR1 and CDR2 are SQVTM and ANQGSEA. This sample's RNA came from whole unsorted tissue. The normal lung tissue was taken more than 3 cm from the tumor edge. Three rounds of nested PCR, following a modified ARM-PCR protocol, produced the TCRbeta library. TCRdb independently ran MiXCR on the multiplex PCR reads; one entry per CDR3 protein. The data contain 94,000 or so distinct CDR3 sequences, more than 65% of them singletons. This clonotype was detected only once. Its antigen is undetermined. The junction does not match germline at one end; this may be a read error.

This sequence joins TRBV29-1 and TRBJ2-2, with D possibly TRBD2 on 5 matching bases. Source material: distant non-tumor lung tissue. The sequence derives from a woman aged 50 to 60 with non-small cell lung cancer. Here the CDR3 reads CSVRMLNAGELFF. The CDR3 coding sequence is TGCAGTGTCCGTATGCTGAACGCCGGGGAGCTATTTTTT.